A selection of T cell receptor beta chains follows, all from one sample in a study of radiotherapy plus CTLA-4 blockade in lung cancer. Generated by immunoSEQ multiplex PCR, the TCRdb table keeps only in-frame clones and is missing some. Found here are about 91,000 clones, about two thirds of them singletons; the top ten hold over 12%. The sequencing used peripheral blood, collected from a patient treated with radiotherapy plus ipilimumab. Receptors were obtained from a human donor with non-small cell lung cancer that progressed on radiotherapy plus ipilimumab. CDR3s include the opening cysteine and the closing phenylalanine or tryptophan. Each record gives: clone size, V gene, D gene, J gene, CDR3 DNA, CDR3 protein. A D gene is named only where the DNA matches it firmly. Some rows mark clone size as missing; the rest say once, few, many or name a class of expanded clone.

size: -; V: TRBV9; D: -; J: TRBJ2-1; DNA: TGTGCCAGCAGCGTAGCGGGGGAGAATGAGCAGTTCTTC; CDR3: CASSVAGENEQFF
size: few; V: TRBV6-5; D: TRBD1; J: TRBJ2-1; DNA: TGTGCCAGCAGCGGACAGGGAAATGAGCAGTTCTTC; CDR3: CASSGQGNEQFF
size: -; V: TRBV18; D: -; J: TRBJ1-2; DNA: TGTGCCAGCTCACCACCCCAAGGGTCCTATGGCTACACCTTC; CDR3: CASSPPQGSYGYTF
size: -; V: TRBV28; D: -; J: TRBJ1-5; DNA: TGTGCCAGCACCTGGGAGGGTCTTAATCAGCCCCAGCATTTT; CDR3: CASTWEGLNQPQHF
size: -; V: TRBV2; D: -; J: TRBJ2-1; DNA: TGTGCCAGCAGTGAAGGATCCTACAATGAGCAGTTCTTC; CDR3: CASSEGSYNEQFF
size: -; V: TRBV10-3; D: -; J: TRBJ2-5; DNA: TGTGCCATCGGAGCACCCCAAGAGACCCAGTACTTC; CDR3: CAIGAPQETQYF
size: -; V: TRBV5-1; D: TRBD1; J: TRBJ2-1; DNA: TGCGCCAGCAGCTCCGGACAGGGGGTGTCCAATGAGCAGTTCTTC; CDR3: CASSSGQGVSNEQFF
size: -; V: TRBV12-5; D: -; J: TRBJ1-3; DNA: TGTGCTAGTCAAGGGTCGGGAAACACCATATATTTT; CDR3: CASQGSGNTIYF
size: -; V: TRBV13; D: -; J: TRBJ2-7; DNA: TGTGCCAGCAGCAGGGGGGACCTCTACGAGCAGTACTTC; CDR3: CASSRGDLYEQYF
size: few; V: TRBV6-6; D: TRBD2; J: TRBJ2-3; DNA: TGTGCCAGCAGTTACTACCGGCGGGAGGGTACGCAGTATTTT; CDR3: CASSYYRREGTQYF
size: few; V: TRBV27; D: -; J: TRBJ2-7; DNA: TGTGCCAGCAGCCAGGGAACAGGTCCCTACGAGCAGTACTTC; CDR3: CASSQGTGPYEQYF
size: -; V: TRBV5-1; D: -; J: TRBJ1-4; DNA: TGCGCCAGCAGCTTCCCGAGATCACCAACTAATGAAAAACTGTTTTTT; CDR3: CASSFPRSPTNEKLFF
size: -; V: TRBV7-9; D: -; J: TRBJ1-5; DNA: TGTGCCAGCAGCTTCGGGGTGAGTGAGCCCCAGCATTTT; CDR3: CASSFGVSEPQHF
size: -; V: TRBV5-1; D: TRBD1; J: TRBJ2-3; DNA: TGCGCCAGCAGCACTGGGACAGAGACTAGCACAGATACGCAGTATTTT; CDR3: CASSTGTETSTDTQYF
size: -; V: TRBV28; D: -; J: TRBJ2-1; DNA: TGTGCCAGCAGTTTAGATCGGCTAGACAATGAGCAGTTCTTC; CDR3: CASSLDRLDNEQFF
size: -; V: TRBV6-5; D: -; J: TRBJ1-4; DNA: TGTGCCAGCAGTTACAGGGGGGGGGAAAAACTGTTTTTT; CDR3: CASSYRGGEKLFF
size: -; V: TRBV5-4; D: TRBD2; J: TRBJ2-7; DNA: TGTGCCAGCAGCCCGGGGACTAGCAACAGCGAGCAGTACTTC; CDR3: CASSPGTSNSEQYF
size: -; V: TRBV18; D: -; J: TRBJ2-4; DNA: TGTGCCAGCTCACCACCGTCCGGTTTGGGGTTGGGCATTCAGTACTTC; CDR3: CASSPPSGLGLGIQYF
size: -; V: TRBV6-7; D: -; J: TRBJ2-3; DNA: TGTGCCAGCAGTTACATAGGCGGGGCGAGCACAGATACGCAGTATTTT; CDR3: CASSYIGGASTDTQYF
size: -; V: TRBV30; D: -; J: TRBJ1-2; DNA: TGTGCCTGGAGTCCGGACAACTTCCCAGGGGGCTACACCTTC; CDR3: CAWSPDNFPGGYTF
size: -; V: TRBV28; D: -; J: TRBJ1-4; DNA: TGTGCCAGCAGGTTCGGTGGCCAGAATGAAAAACTGTTTTTT; CDR3: CASRFGGQNEKLFF
size: -; V: TRBV19; D: -; J: TRBJ1-5; DNA: TGTGCCAGTAGTATAGAGGTTTACGGCAATCAGCCCCAGCATTTT; CDR3: CASSIEVYGNQPQHF
size: -; V: TRBV2; D: TRBD2; J: TRBJ2-2; DNA: TGTGCCAGCAGTGCCACTAGCGGGAGAACCGGGGAGCTGTTTTTT; CDR3: CASSATSGRTGELFF
size: -; V: TRBV27; D: -; J: TRBJ2-1; DNA: TGTGCCAGCGCAAGAGGGACTTTAACGAAGATGAATGAGCAGTTCTTC; CDR3: CASARGTLTKMNEQFF
size: many; V: TRBV27; D: -; J: TRBJ2-1; DNA: TGTGCCAGCTCTCCCCAGAAGGGTAGTGGTAATGAGCAGTTCTTC; CDR3: CASSPQKGSGNEQFF
size: few; V: TRBV10-2; D: -; J: TRBJ1-5; DNA: TGCGCCAGCAGTGAGTCCCAGAATCAGCCCCAGCATTTT; CDR3: CASSESQNQPQHF
size: few; V: TRBV28; D: -; J: TRBJ2-7; DNA: TGTGCCAGCAGCCGTATCGGGGCCGGGAATTTCGAGCAGTACTTC; CDR3: CASSRIGAGNFEQYF
size: -; V: TRBV20-1; D: -; J: TRBJ2-7; DNA: TGCAGTGCTAGCCGCTACTACGAGCAGTACTTC; CDR3: CSASRYYEQYF
size: few; V: TRBV18; D: -; J: TRBJ1-2; DNA: TGTGCCATCCGACAGGACTTAGCTAACTATGGCTACACCTTC; CDR3: CAIRQDLANYGYTF
size: -; V: TRBV23-1; D: -; J: TRBJ2-7; DNA: TGCGCCAGCAGTCGTCGAAACAGGGTCTACGAGCAGTACTTC; CDR3: CASSRRNRVYEQYF
size: -; V: TRBV29-1; D: TRBD1; J: TRBJ1-6; DNA: TGCAGCGTTGGGCAGGGGGACAATTCACCCCTCCACTTT; CDR3: CSVGQGDNSPLHF
size: -; V: TRBV9; D: TRBD2; J: TRBJ2-7; DNA: TGTGCCAGCAGCGTAGGCGGGGGGTTTGACGAGCAGTACTTC; CDR3: CASSVGGGFDEQYF
size: -; V: TRBV6-1; D: -; J: TRBJ2-2; DNA: TGTGCCAGCGGGGGAATCGCGGACGGTGGCGGGGAGCTGTTTTTT; CDR3: CASGGIADGGGELFF